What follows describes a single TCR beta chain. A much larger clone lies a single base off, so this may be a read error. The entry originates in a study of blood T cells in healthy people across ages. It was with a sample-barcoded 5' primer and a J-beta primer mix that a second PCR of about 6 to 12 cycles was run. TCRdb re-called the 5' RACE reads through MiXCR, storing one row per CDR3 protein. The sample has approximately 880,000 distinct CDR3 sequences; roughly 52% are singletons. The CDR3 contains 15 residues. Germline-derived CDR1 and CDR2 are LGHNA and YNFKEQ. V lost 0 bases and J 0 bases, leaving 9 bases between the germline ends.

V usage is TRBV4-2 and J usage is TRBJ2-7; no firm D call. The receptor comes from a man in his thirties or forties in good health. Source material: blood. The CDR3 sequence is CASSQDKGGSYEQYF. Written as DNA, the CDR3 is TGTGCCAGCAGCCAAGATAAGGGTGGCTCCTACGAGCAGTACTTC.